This T cell receptor beta chain was identified during a study of beta chain features in type 1 diabetes. The study, taken as a whole, reports: When Type 1 diabetes patients were examined, their TCRB CDR3s proved moderately but significantly shorter in all four CD4+ subsets. cDNA-based sequencing might over-represent cells highly expressing TCR.

This clone occurred a few times. As yet, its antigen is unknown. Every single donor gave one heparinised blood draw, and these averaged roughly 120 mL. Trimming took off 1 base at V and 6 bases at J, with 6 bases between the two ends. This CDR3 comprises 13 residues. Germline lookup yields CDR1 MNHEY and CDR2 SMNVEV (reference sequence). Expressed TCRB transcripts were sequenced because the isolated RNA had all been reverse transcribed beforehand. Assay used: immunoSEQ multiplex PCR; TCRdb lists only in-frame clones, some missing. The sample gives a few hundred thousand clones, roughly 9.8% of which show up once; about 0.64% is in the top ten.

The J gene is TRBJ2-2, the V gene TRBV27; D might be TRBD2 (6 bases). Specimen: central memory CD4+ T cells from blood. The sequence derives from a man aged 30 to 39 with type 1 diabetes. In nucleotides, the CDR3 is TGTGCCAGCAGTTTATGGAGGGCCGGGGAGCTGTTTTTT. Its protein is CASSLWRAGELFF.